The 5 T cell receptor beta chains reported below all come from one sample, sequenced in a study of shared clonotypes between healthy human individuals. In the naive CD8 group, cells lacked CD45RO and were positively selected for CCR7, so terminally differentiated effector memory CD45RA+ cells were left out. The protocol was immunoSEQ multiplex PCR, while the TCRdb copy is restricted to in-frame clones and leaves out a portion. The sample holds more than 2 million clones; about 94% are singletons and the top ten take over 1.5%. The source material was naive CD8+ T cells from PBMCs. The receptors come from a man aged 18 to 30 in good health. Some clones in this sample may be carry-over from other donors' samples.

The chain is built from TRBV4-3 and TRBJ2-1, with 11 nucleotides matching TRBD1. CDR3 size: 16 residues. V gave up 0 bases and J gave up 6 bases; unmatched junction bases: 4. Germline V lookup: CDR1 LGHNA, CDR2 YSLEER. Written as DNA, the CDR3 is TGCGCCAGCAGCCAAGATTGGGGGACAGGGGGCAATGAGCAGTTCTTC. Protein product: CASSQDWGTGGNEQFF.

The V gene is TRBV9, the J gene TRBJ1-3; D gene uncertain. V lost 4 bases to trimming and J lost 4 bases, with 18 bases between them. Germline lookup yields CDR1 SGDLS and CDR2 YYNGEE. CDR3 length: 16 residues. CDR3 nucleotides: TGTGCCAGCAGCCCAAGTGGAGGGAGCTTCGGAAACACCATATATTTT. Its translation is CASSPSGGSFGNTIYF.

CDR3 region: CASSLAGGDRGNEQYF. The CDR3 nucleotides are TGCGCCAGCAGCTTGGCGGGCGGGGACAGGGGTAACGAGCAGTACTTC. The rearrangement uses TRBV5-1 and TRBJ2-7, with TRBD1 matching 10 bases. Germline loops: CDR1 SGHRS, CDR2 YFSETQ. Germline trimming cut 0 bases from V and 5 bases from J; bases unmatched to any gene: 8. The CDR3 has 16 residues.

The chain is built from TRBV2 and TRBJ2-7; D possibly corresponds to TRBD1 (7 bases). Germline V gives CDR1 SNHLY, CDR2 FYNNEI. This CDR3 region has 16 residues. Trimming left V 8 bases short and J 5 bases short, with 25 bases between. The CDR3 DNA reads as TGTGCCAGCGGGGAGGACATGCGGGACAGACAAAACGAGCAGTACTTC. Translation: CASGEDMRDRQNEQYF.

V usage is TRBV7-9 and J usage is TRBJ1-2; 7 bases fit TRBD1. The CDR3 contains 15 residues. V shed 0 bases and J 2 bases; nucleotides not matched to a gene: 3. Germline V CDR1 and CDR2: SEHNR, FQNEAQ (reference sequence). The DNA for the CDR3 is TGTGCCAGCAGCTTAGCGCAGGGGGAGAACTATGGCTACACCTTC. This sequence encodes CASSLAQGENYGYTF.